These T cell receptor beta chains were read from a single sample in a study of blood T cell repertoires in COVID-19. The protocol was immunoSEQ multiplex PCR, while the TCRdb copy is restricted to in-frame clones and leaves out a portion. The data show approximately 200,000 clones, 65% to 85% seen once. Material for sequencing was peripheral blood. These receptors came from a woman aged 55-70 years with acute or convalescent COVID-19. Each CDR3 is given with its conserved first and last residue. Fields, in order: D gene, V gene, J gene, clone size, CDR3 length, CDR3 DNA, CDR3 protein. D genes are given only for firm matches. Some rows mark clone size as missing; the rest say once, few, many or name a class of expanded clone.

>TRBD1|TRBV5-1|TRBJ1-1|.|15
TGCGCCAGCAGCTTGGCACAGGGGGTGGGTACTGAAGCTTTCTTT
CASSLAQGVGTEAFF
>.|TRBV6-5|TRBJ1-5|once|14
TGTGCCAGCAGGGGGGGAGAAAGCAATCAGCCCCAGCATTTT
CASRGGESNQPQHF
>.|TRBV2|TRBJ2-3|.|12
TGTGCCAGCAGTGTCAATCCAGATACGCAGTATTTT
CASSVNPDTQYF
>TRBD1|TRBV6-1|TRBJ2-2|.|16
TGTGCCAGCAGTGAGACGGGACAGGCGGTCACCGGGGAGCTGTTTTTT
CASSETGQAVTGELFF
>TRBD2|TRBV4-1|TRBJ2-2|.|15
TGCGCCAGCCGACTAGCGGGGACGAACACCGGGGAGCTGTTTTTT
CASRLAGTNTGELFF
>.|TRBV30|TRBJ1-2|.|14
TGTGCCTGGAATCCCGGAACAGGGAGCTATGGCTACACCTTC
CAWNPGTGSYGYTF
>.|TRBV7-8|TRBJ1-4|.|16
TGTGCCAGCAGCTTAGGCCAGACAGCGGGAAATGAAAAACTGTTTTTT
CASSLGQTAGNEKLFF
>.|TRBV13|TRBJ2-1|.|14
TGTGCCAGCAACCAGGGGAGCTCCTACAATGAGCAGTTCTTC
CASNQGSSYNEQFF
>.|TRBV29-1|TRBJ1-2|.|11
TGCAGCGTTGATGTAGCCACTACCTACACCTTC
CSVDVATTYTF
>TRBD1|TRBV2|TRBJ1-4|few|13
TGTGCCAGTGGTAGGACAGGGAGTGAAAAACTGTTTTTT
CASGRTGSEKLFF
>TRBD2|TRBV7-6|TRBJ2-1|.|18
TGTGCCAGCAGCTTAGGCGTTAGCGGGGGGGCCGCCTACAATGAGCAGTTCTTC
CASSLGVSGGAAYNEQFF
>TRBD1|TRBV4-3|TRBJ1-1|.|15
TGCGCCAGCAGCCAGAACCCGACAGGGAGAGAAGAAGCTTTCTTT
CASSQNPTGREEAFF
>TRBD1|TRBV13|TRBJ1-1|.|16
TGTGCCAGCAGCTTGGTGACAGGGGGCGGGAACACTGAAGCTTTCTTT
CASSLVTGGGNTEAFF
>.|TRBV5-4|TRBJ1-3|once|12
TGTGCCAGCAGCCGCCAGGGAAACACCATATATTTT
CASSRQGNTIYF
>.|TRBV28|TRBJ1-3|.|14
TGTGCCAGTAACCGGGGTTCCTCTGGAAACACCATATATTTT
CASNRGSSGNTIYF
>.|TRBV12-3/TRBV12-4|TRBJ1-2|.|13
TGTGCCAGCAGCATCAGGGGCGCCTATGGCTACACCTTC
CASSIRGAYGYTF
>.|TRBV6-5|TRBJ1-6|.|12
TGTGCCAGCAGGGACACCCAGAGGCCCCTCCACTTT
CASRDTQRPLHF
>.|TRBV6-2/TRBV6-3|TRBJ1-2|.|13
TGTGCCAGCAGTTACTCGCAGGGTTCTGGCTACACCTTC
CASSYSQGSGYTF
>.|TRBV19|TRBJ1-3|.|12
TGTGCTAGCACAGGGACTGGAAACACCATATATTTT
CASTGTGNTIYF
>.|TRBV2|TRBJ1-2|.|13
TGTGCCAGCAGTGACAGGGATGGAAGGGGCTACACCTTC
CASSDRDGRGYTF
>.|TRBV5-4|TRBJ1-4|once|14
TGTGCCAGCAGCTGGCAGGGGACGGAGGAAAAACTGTTTTTT
CASSWQGTEEKLFF
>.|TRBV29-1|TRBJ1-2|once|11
TGCAGCGTTGCCGAAGAGTATGGCTACACCTTC
CSVAEEYGYTF
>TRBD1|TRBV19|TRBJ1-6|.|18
TGTGCCAGTAGTGCCGGGACAGGGGGCGCTGGGGATAATTCACCCCTCCACTTT
CASSAGTGGAGDNSPLHF
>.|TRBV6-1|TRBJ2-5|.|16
TGTGCCAGCAGTGAAGGGTTGCAGGGTGGGCAAGAGACCCAGTACTTC
CASSEGLQGGQETQYF
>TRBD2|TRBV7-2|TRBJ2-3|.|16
TGTGCCAGCAGCCGGGATGAACTAGCGGGGGTAGATACGCAGTATTTT
CASSRDELAGVDTQYF
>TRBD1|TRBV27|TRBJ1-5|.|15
TGTGCCAGCAGTACTTCCCGGGACAGGGGTCAGCCCCAGCATTTT
CASSTSRDRGQPQHF
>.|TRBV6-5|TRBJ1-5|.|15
TGTGCCAGCAGTTACGGTGTAGGGGGCAATCAGCCCCAGCATTTT
CASSYGVGGNQPQHF
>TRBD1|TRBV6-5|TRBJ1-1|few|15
TGTGCCAGCAGACCGAGGACAGGCAAGAACACTGAAGCTTTCTTT
CASRPRTGKNTEAFF
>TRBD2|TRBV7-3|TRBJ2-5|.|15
TGTGCCAGCAGCCCGACGGGACTAGCGGGGGAGACCCAGTACTTC
CASSPTGLAGETQYF
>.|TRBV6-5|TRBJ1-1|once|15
TGTGCCAGCAGGGCCGGGGGGCCTCTTTTCCCTGAAGCTTTCTTT
CASRAGGPLFPEAFF
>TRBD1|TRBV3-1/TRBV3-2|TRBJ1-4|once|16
TGTGCCAGCAGCCTACGTGGACAGGGAAAAAATGAAAAACTGTTTTTT
CASSLRGQGKNEKLFF
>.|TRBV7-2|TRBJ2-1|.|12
TGTGCCAGCAGCCCCGCCCGGTTTGAGCAGTTCTTC
CASSPARFEQFF
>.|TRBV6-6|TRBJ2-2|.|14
TGTGCCAGCTCCGGGACAAAGAACACCGGGGAGCTGTTTTTT
CASSGTKNTGELFF
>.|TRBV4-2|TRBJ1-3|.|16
TGTGCCAGCAGCCAAGAGTCCGGGGGCTCTGGAAACACCATATATTTT
CASSQESGGSGNTIYF
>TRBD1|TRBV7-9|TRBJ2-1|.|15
TGTGCCAGCAGCTTGGGGGACAGGGTCCACAATGAGCAGTTCTTC
CASSLGDRVHNEQFF
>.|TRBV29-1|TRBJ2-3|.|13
TGCAGCGTTTGGGGCCGCGGCACAGATACGCAGTATTTT
CSVWGRGTDTQYF
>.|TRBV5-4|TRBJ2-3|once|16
TGTGCCAGCAGCCCGAACCTAGGAGGATGGACAGATACGCAGTATTTT
CASSPNLGGWTDTQYF
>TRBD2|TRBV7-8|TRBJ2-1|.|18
TGTGCCAGCAGTAAAACGGTCGTGGAGACTAGCGGGTTCTATGAGCAGTTCTTC
CASSKTVVETSGFYEQFF
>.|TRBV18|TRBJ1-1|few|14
TGTGCCAGCTCACCAAATCACAGTGGGACTGAAGCTTTCTTT
CASSPNHSGTEAFF
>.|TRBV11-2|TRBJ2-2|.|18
TGTGCCAGCAGCTCCGCGGGGATACAGGGGTTTAAGGCCGGGGAGCTGTTTTTT
CASSSAGIQGFKAGELFF
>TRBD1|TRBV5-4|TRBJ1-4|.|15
TGTGCCAGCAGTTTGACAGGGGGATCTAATGAAAAACTGTTTTTT
CASSLTGGSNEKLFF
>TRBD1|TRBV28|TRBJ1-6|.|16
TGTGCCAGCAGTTTTACTGCCGGGACAGGGCTGGGCCCCCTCCACTTT
CASSFTAGTGLGPLHF
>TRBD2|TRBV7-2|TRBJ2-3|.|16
TGTGCCAGCAGCTTATATGCCAGCGGGGGCACAGATACGCAGTATTTT
CASSLYASGGTDTQYF
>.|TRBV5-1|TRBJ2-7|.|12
TGCGCCAGCAGCCCAGGGTCCTACGAGCAGTACTTC
CASSPGSYEQYF
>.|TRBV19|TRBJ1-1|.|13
TGTGCCAGTAGTGGGGGCCGGGGCACTGAAGCTTTCTTT
CASSGGRGTEAFF
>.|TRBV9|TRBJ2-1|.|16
TGTGCCAGCAGCGCCCTTCAGGGGACCTCCTACAATGAGCAGTTCTTC
CASSALQGTSYNEQFF
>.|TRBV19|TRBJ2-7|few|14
TGTGCCAGTAGTACACCGGGACATTCCTACGAGCAGTACTTC
CASSTPGHSYEQYF
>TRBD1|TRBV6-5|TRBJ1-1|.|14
TGTGCCAGCATTTCAGGGGGTATGAACACTGAAGCTTTCTTT
CASISGGMNTEAFF
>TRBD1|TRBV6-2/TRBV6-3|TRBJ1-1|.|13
TGTGCCAGCAGTTACATCGGACAGGGTGAAGCTTTCTTT
CASSYIGQGEAFF
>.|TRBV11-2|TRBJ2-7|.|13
TGTGCCAGCAGCTTAGTAGGGGTCTACGAGCAGTACTTC
CASSLVGVYEQYF
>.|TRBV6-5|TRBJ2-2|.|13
TGTGCCAGCAGGCCCCAGGGGACCGGGGAGCTGTTTTTT
CASRPQGTGELFF
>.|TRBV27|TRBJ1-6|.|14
TGTGCCAGCAGTTATCAGGGTGGCAATTCACCCCTCCACTTT
CASSYQGGNSPLHF
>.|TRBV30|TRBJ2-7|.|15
TGTGCCTGGAGTGTACCCGGGGGGCTAACCTACGAGCAGTACTTC
CAWSVPGGLTYEQYF